A single sample gave rise to the 24 T cell receptor beta chains below, sequenced in a study of cytomegalovirus exposure and HLA in healthy donors. 60 Vbeta and 13 Jbeta primers were used in PCR. Libraries were prepared by immunoSEQ multiplex PCR; TCRdb keeps only in-frame clonotypes and omits some of them. The sample comprises 200,000 to 250,000 clones, approximately 82% of which are singletons, and about 0.58% rests with the top ten. Sequencing used PBMCs. These receptors all stem from a woman in her thirties or forties in good health and CMV-seronegative.

The gene calls are TRBV15 and TRBJ1-5; D is uncertain. V dropped 0 bases and J dropped 7 bases, with 13 bases sitting between them. This CDR3 contains 15 residues. Germline CDR1 reads LNHNV; CDR2 reads YYDKDF (reference sequence). The CDR3 protein is CATSRDLGRNQPQHF. CDR3 DNA: TGTGCCACCAGCAGAGATCTGGGGAGGAACCAGCCCCAGCATTTT.

The chain recombines TRBV7-2 with TRBJ2-2; D possibly corresponds to TRBD1 (5 bases). CDR1 is SGHTA and CDR2 is FQGNSA in the germline V gene. This CDR3 is 13 amino acids long. Trimming shortened V by 6 bases and J by 3 bases, and 8 bases separated the two germline ends. CDR3 DNA sequence: TGTGCCAGCAGTGACAGCTACACCGGGGAGCTGTTTTTT. Protein sequence: CASSDSYTGELFF. Using reference TRBV7-2 and TRBJ2-2 for the parts outside the CDR3, the full variable domain is GAGVSQSPSNKVTEKGKDVELRCDPISGHTALYWYRQSLGQGLEFLIYFQGNSAPDKSGLPSDRFSAERTGGSVSTLTIQRTQQEDSAVYLCASSDSYTGELFFGEGSRLTVL.

The V and J genes are TRBV18 and TRBJ2-5; 7 positions agree with TRBD2. Trimming removed 3 bases from V and 5 bases from J; junction bases left unmatched: 9. Per germline, CDR1 KGHSH and CDR2 LQKENI. This CDR3 has 15 residues. The CDR3 DNA reads TGTGCCAGCTCACCGCTTAACGGGGGGACGGAGACCCAGTACTTC. It translates to CASSPLNGGTETQYF.

The genes are TRBV2 and TRBJ1-1; D ambiguous. In germline, CDR1 is SNHLY, CDR2 FYNNEI. The CDR3 is 15 amino acids. V was clipped by 1 base and J by 0 bases, with 9 bases between them. CDR3 bases: TGTGCCAGCAGTGAAGGGAGTAGCATGAACACTGAAGCTTTCTTT. Its protein product is CASSEGSSMNTEAFF. The variable domain in full, with the rest retrieved from reference TRBV2 and TRBJ1-1, is EPEVTQTPSHQVTQMGQEVILRCVPISNHLYFYWYRQILGQKVEFLVSFYNNEISEKSEIFDDQFSVERPDGSNFTLKIRSTKLEDSAMYFCASSEGSSMNTEAFFGQGTRLTVV.

The rearrangement joins TRBV30 to TRBJ2-7; TRBD1 matches 9 bases. The V gene's germline CDR1 is GTSNPN and CDR2 SVGIG (reference sequence). J lost 2 bases, V lost 5 bases, and 1 base had no gene match. There are 12 residues in the CDR3. CDR3 nucleotide sequence: TGTGCCTGGGGGACAGGGCCCTACGAGCAGTACTTC. This sequence encodes CAWGTGPYEQYF.

The CDR3 nucleotides are TGTGCCAGCAGCTTAGTCCGACGGGGGAGATCCAATGAGCAGTTCTTC. It codes for CASSLVRRGRSNEQFF. V gene TRBV7-3 combines with J gene TRBJ2-1; perhaps TRBD2 as D (6 bases). CDR1 is SGHTA and CDR2 is FQGTGA in the germline V gene. Between the trimmed V and J ends, which lost 2 bases and 6 bases, there was a span of 17 bases. This CDR3 has 16 residues.

A single count supports this clone. This chain uses TRBV9 with TRBJ2-5; TRBD1 agrees at 11 bases. CDR1 SGDLS and CDR2 YYNGEE come from the germline V gene. V trimming: 0 bases; J trimming: 2 bases; junction bases outside the gene matches: 6. This CDR3 region has 17 residues. The CDR3 spells CASSVAPGTGGQETQYF. CDR3 nucleotides: TGTGCCAGCAGCGTAGCCCCCGGGACAGGGGGTCAAGAGACCCAGTACTTC.

The rearrangement links TRBV6-5 to TRBJ2-1, with 9 bases that match TRBD2. Germline-derived CDR1 and CDR2 are MNHEY and SVGAGI. Germline trimming cut 2 bases from V and 5 bases from J; bases unmatched to any gene: 7. The CDR3 is 16 residues long. The CDR3 DNA is TGTGCCAGCAGTTACCGTCCTAGCGGGGAACACAATGAGCAGTTCTTC. It yields the protein CASSYRPSGEHNEQFF.

The chain employs TRBV13 and TRBJ2-5; a possible D gene is TRBD2 (7 bases). Trimming cost V 5 bases and J 0 bases, with 16 bases left between them. The CDR3 runs to 16 residues. Germline values: CDR1 PRHDT, CDR2 FYEKMQ (reference sequence). The CDR3 protein is CASSVSGEGHQETQYF. CDR3 sequence (DNA): TGTGCCAGCAGCGTCTCAGGGGAGGGACACCAAGAGACCCAGTACTTC.

The chain combines TRBV7-9 with TRBJ2-5, with 8 bases fitting TRBD2. V shed 3 bases, J shed 2 bases, and the junction held 2 bases outside the gene matches. The CDR3 has 14 residues. Looked up from germline, CDR1 is SEHNR and CDR2 is FQNEAQ (reference sequence). The CDR3 sequence: CASSFVAGQETQYF. DNA for the CDR3: TGTGCCAGCAGCTTCGTAGCGGGACAAGAGACCCAGTACTTC.

The chain has TRBV28 and TRBJ1-5; D is perhaps TRBD1 (5 bases). CDR3 length equals 13 residues. Trimming stripped 3 bases from V and 4 bases from J, with 7 bases between. Germline V gene lookup returns CDR1 MDHEN and CDR2 SYDVKM. The CDR3 loop is CASSFSGNQPQHF. The CDR3 nucleotides read TGTGCCAGCAGTTTCTCAGGGAATCAGCCCCAGCATTTT.

This clone occurred once. The gene calls are TRBV7-3 and TRBJ1-1; TRBD1 agrees at 9 bases. The germline V gene has CDR1 SGHTA and CDR2 FQGTGA. The CDR3 runs 15 residues. V lost 1 base to trimming and J lost 5 bases; unmatched junction nucleotides: 5. For the CDR3, the DNA is TGTGCCAGCAGCTTAAATGGGGACAGGGAAACTGAAGCTTTCTTT. The encoded protein is CASSLNGDRETEAFF. Full variable domain (remainder filled in from reference TRBV7-3 and TRBJ1-1): GAGVSQTPSNKVTEKGKYVELRCDPISGHTALYWYRQSLGQGPEFLIYFQGTGAADDSGLPNDRFFAVRPEGSVSTLKIQRTERGDSAVYLCASSLNGDRETEAFFGQGTRLTVV.

Concerning this clone: This CDR3 is also generated by other DNA sequences in the sample. The chain links TRBV2 to TRBJ1-1; TRBD1 might be the D (6 bases). V lost 6 bases and J 0 bases, leaving 11 bases between the germline ends. From germline, CDR1 is SNHLY and CDR2 FYNNEI. The CDR3 totals 14 residues. CDR3 sequence: CASSLDRLNTEAFF. The CDR3 bases are TGTGCCAGCAGCTTGGACAGATTGAACACTGAAGCTTTCTTT.

This clone was seen only a few times. The chain carries TRBV10-3 and TRBJ1-1, with TRBD1 matching 8 bases. V lost 8 bases, J lost 3 bases, and 5 bases stayed unmatched. Germline-derived CDR1 and CDR2 are ENHRY and SYGVKD. The CDR3 runs 13 residues. Here the CDR3 DNA reads TGTGCCATCGGGGGACAGGCACACACTGAAGCTTTCTTT. Translating it yields CAIGGQAHTEAFF.

The CDR3 loop is CASSLGDSYEKLFF. In DNA, the CDR3 is TGCGCCAGCAGCTTGGGGGACTCCTATGAAAAACTGTTTTTT. The chain links TRBV5-1 to TRBJ1-4; D perhaps matches TRBD1 (5 bases). Germline V gene lookup returns CDR1 SGHRS and CDR2 YFSETQ. V was shortened by 0 bases and J by 6 bases, with 9 bases between the two germline ends. The CDR3 is 14 residues long.

The V gene is TRBV29-1, the J gene TRBJ1-2; possible D gene TRBD1, 6 bases. The CDR3 consists of 13 residues. V was pared by 6 bases and J by 7 bases, with 18 bases between. CDR1 is SQVTM and CDR2 is ANQGSEA in the germline V gene. The CDR3 reads CSVTHRGGFGYTF. CDR3 bases: TGCAGCGTGACCCACCGGGGGGGCTTTGGCTACACCTTC.

This sequence joins TRBV7-9 and TRBJ1-2; possibly TRBD1 for D (6 bases). The V end lost 5 bases, the J end lost 8 bases, and 12 bases lay between the germline ends. This CDR3 is 12 amino acids long. Germline V CDR1 and CDR2: SEHNR, FQNEAQ (reference sequence). The CDR3 sequence: CASSTDRYGYTF. The CDR3 coding sequence is TGTGCCAGCAGCACGGACAGATACGGCTACACCTTC.

The genes are TRBV27 and TRBJ1-3; tentative D call: TRBD1 (5 bases). The V gene's germline CDR1 is MNHEY and CDR2 SMNVEV (reference sequence). The CDR3 has 14 amino acids. V dropped 2 bases and J dropped 6 bases, with 11 bases sitting between them. The CDR3 is CASSLTGGVNTIYF. CDR3 bases: TGTGCCAGCAGTTTAACAGGCGGGGTAAACACCATATATTTT.

The CDR3 spells CASRDTLGTYEQYF. The CDR3 DNA follows: TGTGCCAGTAGGGACACCCTCGGCACCTACGAGCAGTACTTC. The J gene is TRBJ2-7, the V gene TRBV19; weak D call: TRBD1 (5 bases). V lost 6 bases and J lost 2, with 14 bases in between. Germline-derived CDR1 and CDR2 are LNHDA and SQIVND (reference sequence). This CDR3 is 14 amino acids long.

This clone came up once. The chain combines TRBV9 with TRBJ1-2; no clear D gene. V lost 4 bases and J lost 5, with 9 bases in between. CDR3 length equals 12 residues. Germline V gene data show CDR1 as SGDLS and CDR2 as YYNGEE. Here the CDR3 reads CASSNTVYGYTF. DNA for the CDR3: TGTGCCAGCAGCAACACCGTTTATGGCTACACCTTC.

CDR3 DNA: TGTGCCAGCAGTGCTCGACAGGGCTACAATCAGCCCCAGCATTTT. Translated, it gives CASSARQGYNQPQHF. The rearrangement links TRBV2 to TRBJ1-5; TRBD1 matches 7 bases. V trimming: 4 bases; J trimming: 3 bases; junction bases outside the gene matches: 6. The CDR3 loop spans 15 amino acids. The germline V gene encodes CDR1 SNHLY and CDR2 FYNNEI.

This clone occurred a few times. This chain joins TRBV4-1 and TRBJ2-1, with 7 bases matching TRBD1. V lost 4 bases, J lost 7 bases, and 16 bases stayed unmatched. The CDR3 spans 17 residues. CDR1 MGHRA and CDR2 YSYEKL come from the germline V gene. CDR3: CASSPRLTGVDYNEQFF. The CDR3 DNA reads TGCGCCAGCAGCCCCAGATTAACAGGGGTCGACTATAATGAGCAGTTCTTC.

CDR3 DNA: TGCGCCAGCAGTCAATCGGGGGGGGACAAGCAGTACTTC. Translated: CASSQSGGDKQYF. The J gene is TRBJ2-7, the V gene TRBV23-1; TRBD2 might be the D (7 bases). TRBV23-1 belongs to the ORF category, with a function that is uncertain. V was trimmed by 0 bases and J by 8 bases, leaving 11 bases between them. This CDR3 contains 13 residues.

The gene calls are TRBV5-1 and TRBJ2-3; 9 nucleotides agree with TRBD2. The CDR3 length is 16 residues. Germline trimming cut 0 bases from V and 2 bases from J; bases unmatched to any gene: 4. Germline V gene lookup returns CDR1 SGHRS and CDR2 YFSETQ. In DNA form, the CDR3 reads TGCGCCAGCAGCTTGGACGCGGGGGGGATCACAGATACGCAGTATTTT. The encoded protein is CASSLDAGGITDTQYF.